This is a list of T cell receptor beta chains from one sample in a study of control samples from healthy donors and cancer patients. Assay: immunoSEQ multiplex PCR; the TCRdb copy retains only in-frame clones and omits some. The table records about 80,000 clones, more than 65% of them present only once. Sequenced: PBMCs. The receptors originated from a man between 60 and 75 years old with head and neck cancer. Each CDR3 is given with its conserved first and last residue. The D gene is left open where the match is weak. Clone sizes are given selectively: once, few, many, or a class where the clone is expanded.

D gene	V gene	J gene	clone size	CDR3 protein	CDR3 DNA
TRBD2	TRBV23-1	TRBJ2-4	-	CASSQPGSGVIRAKNIQYF	TGCGCCAGCAGTCAACCTGGAAGCGGGGTCATCAGAGCCAAAAACATTCAGTACTTC
-	TRBV5-1	TRBJ2-3	-	CASSLYIWGLELGDTQYF	TGCGCCAGCAGCTTGTATATCTGGGGTTTGGAATTGGGGGATACGCAGTATTTT
TRBD1	TRBV18	TRBJ2-7	-	CASSPTPGTGSYEQYF	TGTGCCAGCTCACCTACCCCGGGGACAGGGTCCTACGAGCAGTACTTC
TRBD2	TRBV4-2	TRBJ2-7	-	CASTATSGSAYEQYF	TGTGCCAGCACCGCCACTAGCGGGAGTGCTTACGAGCAGTACTTC
TRBD2	TRBV4-1	TRBJ2-2	-	CASSFGRSGRVNTGELFF	TGCGCCAGCAGCTTCGGGCGCAGCGGGAGGGTAAACACCGGGGAGCTGTTTTTT
-	TRBV6-2/TRBV6-3	TRBJ2-1	once	CASSLDSYNEQFF	TGTGCCAGCAGTTTGGACTCTTACAATGAGCAGTTCTTC
TRBD2	TRBV5-1	TRBJ2-7	-	CASSLLAGFVSEQYF	TGCGCCAGCAGCCTTCTAGCGGGTTTTGTTTCCGAGCAGTACTTC
-	TRBV15	TRBJ1-4	-	CATSSAGGIANEKLFF	TGTGCCACCAGCAGTGCGGGGGGTATTGCTAATGAAAAACTGTTTTTT
-	TRBV12-3/TRBV12-4	TRBJ2-5	-	CASSLGLVQTQYF	TGTGCCAGCAGTTTAGGCCTCGTCCAGACCCAGTACTTC
TRBD1	TRBV11-2	TRBJ1-2	-	CASSIQGAYGYTF	TGTGCCAGCAGCATACAGGGGGCTTATGGCTACACCTTC
-	TRBV5-4	TRBJ2-5	-	CASSSGGRQETQYF	TGTGCCAGCAGCTCAGGAGGTCGGCAAGAGACCCAGTACTTC
-	TRBV11-2	TRBJ1-1	-	CASSFLGQFEAFF	TGTGCCAGCAGCTTCCTCGGACAGTTTGAAGCTTTCTTT
-	TRBV5-1	TRBJ2-6	-	CASSGSEGANVLTF	TGCGCCAGCTCGGGGTCTGAAGGGGCCAACGTCCTGACTTTC
-	TRBV5-1	TRBJ2-1	-	CASSLGQVDNEQFF	TGCGCCAGCAGCTTGGGACAGGTTGACAATGAGCAGTTCTTC
TRBD1	TRBV5-1	TRBJ1-2	-	CASSLLDRAHYGYTF	TGCGCCAGCAGCTTGTTGGACAGGGCACACTATGGCTACACCTTC
-	TRBV2	TRBJ1-2	-	CASSEANPNYGYTF	TGTGCCAGCAGTGAAGCTAACCCGAACTATGGCTACACCTTC
-	TRBV10-3	TRBJ1-1	once	CAINWSLNTEAFF	TGTGCCATCAATTGGTCGCTGAACACTGAAGCTTTCTTT
-	TRBV2	TRBJ1-1	few	CASSVQGGITEAFF	TGTGCCAGCAGTGTTCAGGGTGGGATAACTGAAGCTTTCTTT
-	TRBV11-2	TRBJ1-2	-	CASSPGTASNYGYTF	TGTGCCAGCAGCCCCGGGACCGCCTCTAACTATGGCTACACCTTC
TRBD2	TRBV5-6	TRBJ2-3	-	CASSLRASGRGTDTQYF	TGTGCCAGCAGCTTGAGGGCTAGCGGGAGAGGGACAGATACGCAGTATTTT
TRBD1	TRBV27	TRBJ2-5	-	CASSRGQGNQETQYF	TGTGCCAGCAGCCGTGGACAGGGGAACCAAGAGACCCAGTACTTC
-	TRBV30	TRBJ1-4	-	CAWNLGGLNEKLFF	TGTGCCTGGAATTTGGGGGGCCTTAATGAAAAACTGTTTTTT
-	TRBV3-1/TRBV3-2	TRBJ1-2	-	CASSPSRGSGYTF	TGTGCCAGCAGCCCATCTAGGGGGTCCGGCTACACCTTC
-	TRBV27	TRBJ1-1	-	CASSRKGRTEAFF	TGTGCCAGCAGTAGGAAGGGGAGGACTGAAGCTTTCTTT
-	TRBV2	TRBJ1-6	few	CASSELQVLNNSPLHF	TGTGCCAGCAGTGAATTGCAGGTTTTAAATAATTCACCCCTCCACTTT
-	TRBV27	TRBJ1-1	-	CASSLGQEAFF	TGTGCCAGCAGTTTAGGACAGGAAGCTTTCTTT
-	TRBV25-1	TRBJ2-1	-	CASSNRGAGDEQFF	TGTGCCAGCAGCAACCGAGGGGCCGGGGATGAGCAGTTCTTC
-	TRBV3-1/TRBV3-2	TRBJ2-2	-	CASSQDGGANTGELFF	TGTGCCAGCAGCCAAGACGGGGGCGCGAACACCGGGGAGCTGTTTTTT
-	TRBV14	TRBJ2-7	-	CASSQSLFEQYF	TGTGCCAGCAGCCAGTCTCTCTTCGAGCAGTACTTC
-	TRBV6-5	TRBJ2-1	-	CASKVTWDYNEQFF	TGTGCCAGCAAGGTTACATGGGACTACAATGAGCAGTTCTTC
-	TRBV6-2/TRBV6-3	TRBJ1-1	-	CASSIRGDYTEAFF	TGTGCCAGCAGTATCCGGGGGGATTACACTGAAGCTTTCTTT
-	TRBV3-1/TRBV3-2	TRBJ2-7	-	CASSQVPAAYEQYF	TGTGCCAGCAGCCAAGTGCCGGCAGCCTACGAGCAGTACTTC
TRBD2	TRBV15	TRBJ2-1	-	CATHRGTSGSKQFF	TGTGCCACCCACCGAGGGACTAGCGGGAGCAAGCAGTTCTTC
-	TRBV10-1	TRBJ2-1	-	CASSESPRDEQFF	TGCGCCAGCAGTGAGTCCCCTCGGGATGAGCAGTTCTTC
TRBD2	TRBV10-3	TRBJ2-3	-	CAISERSSGSADTQYF	TGTGCCATCAGTGAGAGGTCTAGCGGGAGTGCAGATACGCAGTATTTT
-	TRBV6-5	TRBJ2-3	-	CASSRAGVDTQYF	TGTGCCAGCAGTAGGGCCGGGGTGGATACGCAGTATTTT
TRBD2	TRBV24-1	TRBJ2-1	-	CATSDPVGTSGRNEQFF	TGTGCCACCAGTGATCCGGTTGGGACTAGCGGGAGAAATGAGCAGTTCTTC
TRBD1	TRBV3-1/TRBV3-2	TRBJ2-2	-	CASSGQERGELFF	TGTGCCAGCAGCGGACAGGAACGAGGGGAGCTGTTTTTT
-	TRBV18	TRBJ2-6	few	CASSPDSGSYGANVLTF	TGTGCCAGCTCACCGGACAGCGGCTCTTATGGGGCCAACGTCCTGACTTTC
-	TRBV28	TRBJ1-2	few	CASSSIYGYTF	TGTGCCAGCAGTTCCATATATGGCTACACCTTC
-	TRBV20-1	TRBJ2-3	-	CSASLGGTQYF	TGCAGTGCCTCCCTGGGGGGTACGCAGTATTTT
-	TRBV27	TRBJ2-5	-	CASSLRVQETQYF	TGTGCCAGCAGTTTAAGGGTTCAAGAGACCCAGTACTTC
TRBD1	TRBV19	TRBJ1-2	-	CASSTQTGGNYGYTF	TGTGCCAGTAGTACCCAGACAGGGGGCAACTATGGCTACACCTTC
TRBD2	TRBV7-2	TRBJ2-1	-	CASKTGTSGRAREQFF	TGTGCCAGTAAAACCGGGACTAGCGGGAGGGCCAGGGAGCAGTTCTTC
-	TRBV6-5	TRBJ2-7	-	CASRPTGAPHYEQYF	TGTGCCAGCAGACCCACGGGGGCCCCTCACTACGAGCAGTACTTC
-	TRBV2	TRBJ1-5	-	CASRERISNQPQHF	TGTGCCAGCAGGGAGAGGATAAGCAATCAGCCCCAGCATTTT
TRBD2	TRBV6-2/TRBV6-3	TRBJ2-2	-	CASSYLLLAPANTGELFF	TGTGCCAGCAGTTACTTACTACTAGCGCCCGCGAACACCGGGGAGCTGTTTTTT